This TCR beta chain is from a study of blood T cell repertoires in COVID-19. Study in general: The United States, Italy and Spain provided the acute and convalescent COVID-19 samples. Nucleic acid was either cDNA or gDNA, and it came from T cells, B-cell-depleted T cells, or PBMCs.

The germline V gene has CDR1 MNHEY and CDR2 SVGEGT. This CDR3 is 19 amino acids long. J lost 0 bases, V lost 6 bases, and 13 bases had no gene match. Original analysis: Using reference gene primer amplification, nucleated cell counts were estimated. The protocol was immunoSEQ multiplex PCR, while the TCRdb copy is restricted to in-frame clones and leaves out a portion. V, J and clone size are taken as reported in that table, and D and trimming were inferred from the DNA itself. The sample includes some 200,000 clones, approximately 85% of them seen just once. Sequenced input: peripheral blood. The clonotype originates from a woman aged 55-69 years with acute or convalescent COVID-19. The chain has TRBV6-2 or TRBV6-3 and TRBJ2-6; TRBD2 matches at 8 bases. This chain's CDR3 is CASSPAVAGGHSGANVLTF. The DNA for the CDR3 is TGTGCCAGCAGCCCTGCGGTGGCGGGAGGCCACTCTGGGGCCAACGTCCTGACTTTC.